This T cell receptor (beta chain) was identified during a study of technical replicates of blood from a handful of donors. The table came from immunoSEQ multiplex PCR; TCRdb's copy has only in-frame clones and leaves some out. The data show about 100,000 clones, approximately 95% seen once. The CDR3 extends over 13 amino acids. In germline, CDR1 is LNHDA, CDR2 SQIVND (reference sequence). The TCR originated in a human donor in good health. The sequencing sample was made of T cells isolated from PBMCs. The rearrangement uses TRBV19 and TRBJ2-2; D is perhaps TRBD2 (6 bases). The CDR3 coding sequence is TGTGCTCGGATACCCTGGGGAGGAGGGGAGCTGTTTTTT. Translation: CARIPWGGGELFF.